A single sample is the source of the 19 T cell receptor beta chains below, sequenced in a study of T-cell reconstitution after alpha-beta-depleted transplantation in children. A TCRbeta library incorporating unique molecular identifiers was prepared. TCRdb re-called the PCR reads with MiXCR, one entry per CDR3 protein. The table shows roughly 4,000 distinct CDR3 sequences, with around 12% occurring only once. The sequenced sample was PBMCs, mostly from graft donor cells, obtained 60 days after TCRalphabeta/CD19-depleted stem cell transplant. These receptors originate from a male patient aged 2-15 years who had a stem cell transplant for acute lymphoblastic leukemia, so the T cells may come from the graft donor.

This clonotype was counted many times. The chain couples TRBV5-5 to TRBJ2-3; D perhaps matches TRBD1 (6 bases). The CDR3 is made up of 16 amino acids. CDR1 and CDR2 (germline): SGHKS, YYEKEE (reference sequence). With 4 bases removed from V and 2 bases from J, the gap between germline ends came to 17 bases. The CDR3 loop reads CASSPPGTPHTDTQYF. As DNA, the CDR3 is TGTGCCAGCAGCCCGCCCGGGACACCCCACACAGATACGCAGTATTTT.

This clonotype was recorded at least ten times. One end of the junction does not line up with germline, which may come from a read error. J is TRBJ2-4 and V is TRBV7-9; D possibly matches TRBD1 or TRBD2 (6 bases each). Germline V gene lookup returns CDR1 SEHNR and CDR2 FQNEAQ (reference sequence). The CDR3 contains 16 residues. The CDR3 coding sequence is TGTGCCAGCAGCCTTCGACTATGGGGGGCCAAGAACATTCAGTACTTC. Its protein is CASSLRLWGAKNIQYF.

This clonotype was counted many times. The rearrangement links TRBV7-6 to TRBJ1-1; D is unclear. The CDR3 sequence is 13 residues long. Germline V CDR1 and CDR2: SGHVS, FNYEAQ. Trimming removed 5 bases at V and 1 base at J, with 8 bases between. This CDR3 is CASSPTPNTEAFF. The CDR3 DNA sequence: TGTGCCAGCAGCCCGACACCGAACACTGAAGCTTTCTTT. The whole variable domain, filled in from reference TRBV7-6 and TRBJ1-1, reads GAGVSQSPRYKVTKRGQDVALRCDPISGHVSLYWYRQALGQGPEFLTYFNYEAQQDKSGLPNDRFSAERPEGSISTLTIQRTEQRDSAMYRCASSPTPNTEAFFGQGTRLTVV.

This clonotype came up many times. This chain joins TRBV7-2 and TRBJ1-1, with a possible D match to TRBD1 (6 bases). Trimming cost V 5 bases and J 1 base, with 11 bases left between them. This CDR3 is 14 amino acids long. Germline V gene sequence: CDR1 SGHTA, CDR2 FQGNSA. Here the CDR3 DNA reads TGTGCCAGCAGCCAGGGGCAGACGAACACTGAAGCTTTCTTT. This encodes CASSQGQTNTEAFF. The variable domain in full, with the rest retrieved from reference TRBV7-2 and TRBJ1-1, is GAGVSQSPSNKVTEKGKDVELRCDPISGHTALYWYRQSLGQGLEFLIYFQGNSAPDKSGLPSDRFSAERTGGSVSTLTIQRTQQEDSAVYLCASSQGQTNTEAFFGQGTRLTVV.

In this sample, this clonotype turned up many times. The chain combines TRBV7-6 with TRBJ2-2; 12 bases line up with TRBD2. Germline values: CDR1 SGHVS, CDR2 FNYEAQ. V lost 5 bases to trimming and J lost 1 base; unmatched junction nucleotides: 5. The CDR3 contains 17 residues. The CDR3 loop is CASSPLAGGWNTGELFF. CDR3 sequence (DNA): TGTGCCAGCAGCCCACTAGCGGGGGGCTGGAACACCGGGGAGCTGTTTTTT. Filled out from reference TRBV7-6 and TRBJ2-2, the complete variable domain reads GAGVSQSPRYKVTKRGQDVALRCDPISGHVSLYWYRQALGQGPEFLTYFNYEAQQDKSGLPNDRFSAERPEGSISTLTIQRTEQRDSAMYRCASSPLAGGWNTGELFFGEGSRLTVL.

At least ten counts were recorded for this clonotype. J is TRBJ2-2 and V is TRBV30; D may be TRBD1 (5 bases). The CDR3 is 14 residues long. Germline loops: CDR1 GTSNPN, CDR2 SVGIG (reference sequence). V gave up 4 bases and J gave up 5 bases, with 14 bases separating them. The CDR3 coding sequence is TGTGCCTGGAAGCCCAGGGCCAGGACCGGGGAGCTGTTTTTT. Translation: CAWKPRARTGELFF.

This clonotype showed up just once. The chain uses TRBV2 and TRBJ2-2; D ambiguous. Trimming stripped 8 bases from V and 4 bases from J, with 5 bases between. Looked up from germline, CDR1 is SNHLY and CDR2 is FYNNEI. CDR3 length equals 11 residues. CDR3 residues: CASVSTGELFF. The CDR3 bases are TGTGCCAGCGTGAGCACCGGGGAGCTGTTTTTT.

Sample share makes this clonotype medium-sized. The rearrangement links TRBV4-2 to TRBJ2-2; D is unclear. Germline V CDR1 and CDR2: LGHNA, YNFKEQ. Trimming removed 1 base at V and 3 bases at J, with 9 bases between. CDR3 length equals 15 residues. This CDR3 reads CASSQVERDTGELFF. The CDR3 DNA reads TGTGCCAGCAGCCAAGTCGAGCGTGACACCGGGGAGCTGTTTTTT.

This clonotype was seen a few times. As DNA, the CDR3 is TGTGCCAGCAGCCCCGGGCCCCGCGGGGCAGGATTAATCACAGATACGCAGTATTTT. It translates to CASSPGPRGAGLITDTQYF. The gene calls are TRBV7-9 and TRBJ2-3, with a possible D match to TRBD2 (6 bases). Germline V CDR1 and CDR2: SEHNR, FQNEAQ (reference sequence). The V end lost 5 bases, the J end lost 2 bases, and 26 bases lay between the germline ends. CDR3 length: 19 residues.

In its sample, this clonotype is medium-sized. The V and J genes are TRBV29-1 and TRBJ2-7, with 8 positions matching TRBD2. Germline CDR1 is SQVTM and CDR2 is ANQGSEA. The CDR3 spans 14 residues. The V gene end was trimmed by 4 bases and the J gene end by 3 bases; junction bases not matched to a gene: 8. The CDR3 spells CSVAAGGRFYEQYF. Written as DNA, the CDR3 is TGCAGCGTTGCGGCAGGCGGGAGGTTCTACGAGCAGTACTTC.

Relative to its sample, this clonotype is medium-sized (0.01 to 0.1%). The chain links TRBV14 to TRBJ2-1, with 10 bases lining up with TRBD2. V shed 4 bases, J shed 9 bases, and the junction held 6 bases outside the gene matches. Germline CDR1 SGHDN, CDR2 FVKESK. This CDR3 contains 14 residues. The CDR3, as DNA: TGTGCCAGCAGCCCTATACTAGCGGGGTTTGAGCAGTTCTTC. Protein: CASSPILAGFEQFF.

By proportion, this clonotype is medium-sized. The chain carries TRBV3-1 and TRBJ1-1; no definite D call. This CDR3 spans 12 amino acids. The V end was cut by 0 bases, the J end by 7 bases, with 6 bases between. The germline V gene has CDR1 LGHDT and CDR2 YNNKEL (reference sequence). Here the CDR3 DNA reads TGTGCCAGCAGCCAAGACAGGTATGAAGCTTTCTTT. Translation: CASSQDRYEAFF.

In its sample, this clonotype was seen many times. In nucleotides, the CDR3 is TGCGCCAGCAGCCTCGGACAGGGGAAAACTGGAAACACCATATATTTT. It translates to CASSLGQGKTGNTIYF. This chain links TRBV5-1 with TRBJ1-3, with 9 bases aligning to TRBD1. This CDR3 contains 16 residues. Germline V gene data show CDR1 as SGHRS and CDR2 as YFSETQ. Trimming removed 4 bases from V and 2 bases from J; junction bases left unmatched: 7.

The chain uses TRBV5-4 and TRBJ2-5; D possibly uses TRBD1 or TRBD2 (5 bases each). The germline V gene encodes CDR1 SGHNT and CDR2 YYREEE (reference sequence). This CDR3 has 16 amino acids. The V end was cut by 3 bases, the J end by 9 bases, with 24 bases between. The CDR3 nucleotides read TGTGCCAGCAGCTCACGGGGCGCCGGACCCCAAGTATCCCAGTACTTC. Amino acids: CASSSRGAGPQVSQYF. Full variable domain (remainder filled in from reference TRBV5-4 and TRBJ2-5): ETGVTQSPTHLIKTRGQQVTLRCSSQSGHNTVSWYQQALGQGPQFIFQYYREEENGRGNFPPRFSGLQFPNYSSELNVNALELDDSALYLCASSSRGAGPQVSQYFGPGTRLLVL.

Within the sample, this clonotype is medium-sized. This chain connects TRBV5-6 to TRBJ1-1, with D uncertain. Germline values: CDR1 SGHDT, CDR2 YYEEEE. Trimming shortened V by 4 bases and J by 3 bases, and 13 bases separated the two germline ends. CDR3 length: 14 residues. The CDR3 spells CASSLVRRHTEAFF. The CDR3 DNA reads TGTGCCAGCAGCCTGGTCCGGCGGCACACTGAAGCTTTCTTT.

This clonotype was recorded at least ten times. V is TRBV6-6 and J is TRBJ2-7; D uncertain. This CDR3 has 12 amino acids. Germline CDR1 reads MNHNY; CDR2 reads SVGAGI (reference sequence). V gave up 5 bases and J gave up 11 bases, with 16 bases separating them. DNA for the CDR3: TGTGCCAGCAGTCCCCCGACCGCGAACAAGTACTTC. Translated, it gives CASSPPTANKYF.

This clonotype came up many times. The CDR3 region has the DNA TGTGCCAGCAGCTCTCTTGGGGCCGACTCTGGAAACACCATATATTTT. Residues: CASSSLGADSGNTIYF. The chain has TRBV9 and TRBJ1-3; tentatively, D is TRBD1 (5 bases). CDR3 length equals 16 residues. CDR1 and CDR2 from the germline V gene are SGDLS and YYNGEE. V lost 4 bases and J lost 0, with 14 bases in between.

The table lists this clonotype with many counts. The genes are TRBV28 and TRBJ1-4; D not certain. This CDR3 has 15 residues. The germline gives CDR1 MDHEN, CDR2 SYDVKM. Trimming cost V 1 base and J 5 bases, with 11 bases left between them. CDR3 in amino acids: CASSLSLGQNEKLFF. For the CDR3, the DNA is TGTGCCAGCAGTTTATCCCTTGGGCAGAATGAAAAACTGTTTTTT.

Judged by abundance, this clonotype is medium-sized (0.01 to 0.1%). The chain carries TRBV24-1 and TRBJ2-7; possible D gene TRBD1, 6 bases. Per the germline V gene, CDR1 is KGHDR and CDR2 is SFDVKD. This CDR3 spans 14 amino acids. Trimming cost V 5 bases and J 0 bases, with 10 bases left between them. This CDR3 is CATSAPTGSYEQYF. Here the CDR3 DNA reads TGTGCCACCAGTGCCCCGACAGGCTCCTACGAGCAGTACTTC.